These T cell receptor beta chains were read from a single sample in a study of T cell responses to AZD1222 COVID-19 vaccine. Assay used: immunoSEQ multiplex PCR; TCRdb lists only in-frame clones, some missing. The sample includes some 98,000 clones, approximately 84% of them seen just once. The sample in question was peripheral blood, obtained 28 days after the second AZD1222 dose. Every receptor here comes from an adult who received the AZD1222 COVID-19 vaccine. CDR3s include the opening cysteine and the closing phenylalanine or tryptophan. Each record gives: clone size, D gene, J gene, CDR3 length, V gene, CDR3 DNA, CDR3 protein. The D gene is left open where the match is weak. Not every row has a clone size; where given, it reads once, few, many or a size class.

>.|TRBD2|TRBJ2-3|14|TRBV11-3
TGTGCCAGCAGCACGGGAGGTAGCACAGATACGCAGTATTTT
CASSTGGSTDTQYF
>.|.|TRBJ1-5|15|TRBV7-2
TGTGCCAGCAGCTTAGGGGGTACAACTAATCAGCCCCAGCATTTT
CASSLGGTTNQPQHF
>.|.|TRBJ1-1|15|TRBV5-4
TGTGCCAGCCGACAAACCCCGGGCGGGAACACTGAAGCTTTCTTT
CASRQTPGGNTEAFF
>.|TRBD2|TRBJ2-2|18|TRBV6-6
TGTGCCAGCAGTCCGGGACTAGCGGGGGCCGAGAACACCGGGGAGCTGTTTTTT
CASSPGLAGAENTGELFF
>.|.|TRBJ1-2|13|TRBV6-5
TGTGCCAGCAGAACCGACCCAAACTATGGCTACACCTTC
CASRTDPNYGYTF
>.|.|TRBJ1-2|13|TRBV12-3/TRBV12-4
TGTGCCAGCACCCTATTAGGGGATCATGGCTACACCTTC
CASTLLGDHGYTF
>.|TRBD1|TRBJ1-1|15|TRBV4-3
TGCGCCAGCAGCCAGTACCTGACAGGGGGCACTGAAGCTTTCTTT
CASSQYLTGGTEAFF
>once|.|TRBJ2-6|15|TRBV3-1/TRBV3-2
TGTGCCAGCAGCCTGGGACAATCCGGGGCCAACGTCCTGACTTTC
CASSLGQSGANVLTF
>.|.|TRBJ2-7|12|TRBV27
TGTGCCAGTCTGGGTGGGCCGTACGAGCAGTACTTC
CASLGGPYEQYF
>.|TRBD2|TRBJ2-5|14|TRBV5-1
TGCGCCAGCAGCTTGGCTAGCGGGGAAGAGACCCAGTACTTC
CASSLASGEETQYF
>.|TRBD2|TRBJ2-1|16|TRBV6-6
TGTGCCAGCAGTGTACAGCCGGGGACTATATACAATGAGCAGTTCTTC
CASSVQPGTIYNEQFF
>.|.|TRBJ1-4|12|TRBV7-9
TGTGCCAGCAGCTACGATAATGAAAAACTGTTTTTT
CASSYDNEKLFF
>.|.|TRBJ1-3|15|TRBV14
TGTGCCAGCAGCCAAGGTGGAGCCTACGGAAACACCATATATTTT
CASSQGGAYGNTIYF
>few|TRBD1|TRBJ1-2|13|TRBV7-8
TGTGCCAGCAGCATGGGACAGGACTATGGCTACACCTTC
CASSMGQDYGYTF
>.|.|TRBJ2-7|15|TRBV6-5
TGTGCCAGCAGCAAAGGGGCAGACGAATCCTACGAGCAGTACTTC
CASSKGADESYEQYF
>.|TRBD1|TRBJ2-1|16|TRBV5-1
TGCGCCAGCAGCTTGGAGGCGACAGGGTCCTACAATGAGCAGTTCTTC
CASSLEATGSYNEQFF
>.|.|TRBJ1-5|18|TRBV7-2
TGTGCCAGCAGCTTAGGACAGATGGGGGTCGGGGGCAATCAGCCCCAGCATTTT
CASSLGQMGVGGNQPQHF
>.|TRBD2|TRBJ2-1|15|TRBV6-1
TGTGCCAGCAGTGAAGCGCGGATGACTAGCCGTGAGCAGTTCTTC
CASSEARMTSREQFF
>medium-sized|.|TRBJ1-1|13|TRBV7-9
TGTGCCAGCAGCCCCCAGGGTAACACTGAAGCTTTCTTT
CASSPQGNTEAFF
>.|TRBD2|TRBJ2-2|15|TRBV5-1
TGCGCCAGCAGCCGGAGTGGGACTAGCGACGGGGAGCTGTTTTTT
CASSRSGTSDGELFF
>once|TRBD2|TRBJ2-3|17|TRBV5-4
TGTGCCAGCAGTCATGCGAGGTGGGGGGGAGTGCCAGATACGCAGTATTTT
CASSHARWGGVPDTQYF
>.|.|TRBJ1-4|17|TRBV6-1
TGTGCCAGCAGTGAAGATTCCGGGAGGGTAGGAAAGGAAAAACTGTTTTTT
CASSEDSGRVGKEKLFF
>.|TRBD1|TRBJ2-7|15|TRBV5-1
TGCGCCAGCAGCCTAGGGACAGGTAGGGCCGTGGAGCAGTACTTC
CASSLGTGRAVEQYF
>.|.|TRBJ1-1|14|TRBV20-1
TGCAGTGCTAGTACGGGGACGTTGAACACTGAAGCTTTCTTT
CSASTGTLNTEAFF
>.|.|TRBJ1-5|15|TRBV4-3
TGCGCCAGCAGCCAAGATGGATTTGTAGGACAGCCCCAGCATTTT
CASSQDGFVGQPQHF
>.|.|TRBJ1-1|16|TRBV2
TGTGCCAGCAGTGAATTTACCCGCGGGGTGGGGACTGAAGCTTTCTTT
CASSEFTRGVGTEAFF
>.|.|TRBJ1-2|11|TRBV19
TGTGCCAGTAGCGTGACGACTGGCTACACCTTC
CASSVTTGYTF
>.|TRBD1|TRBJ2-7|15|TRBV10-3
TGTGCCATCAGTGAGTCACAGGGGGCATCTTACGAGCAGTACTTC
CAISESQGASYEQYF
>.|.|TRBJ2-2|13|TRBV11-1
TGTGCCAGCAGCTTAGCGAGAACCGGGGAGCTGTTTTTT
CASSLARTGELFF
>once|.|TRBJ2-3|15|TRBV3-1/TRBV3-2
TGTGCCAGCAGCCTCAGCAGCACTAGCACAGATACGCAGTATTTT
CASSLSSTSTDTQYF
>few|TRBD1|TRBJ1-6|14|TRBV3-1/TRBV3-2
TGTGCCAGCAGCCAAGGGACAGGGAGTTCACCCCTCCACTTT
CASSQGTGSSPLHF
>.|TRBD1|TRBJ1-1|14|TRBV5-1
TGCGCCAGCGCAGAGACAGGGTGGGACACTGAAGCTTTCTTT
CASAETGWDTEAFF
>.|.|TRBJ1-2|13|TRBV4-2
TGTGCCAGCAGCCAAGAATCCTTTTTTGGCTACACCTTC
CASSQESFFGYTF
>.|.|TRBJ1-1|19|TRBV19
TGTGCCAGTAGTACTCACAAACTACTAACGGGGGGGTTGAACACTGAAGCTTTCTTT
CASSTHKLLTGGLNTEAFF
>.|.|TRBJ2-7|12|TRBV5-1
TGCGCCAGCAGCTTGGCTGGGACCGAGCAGTACTTC
CASSLAGTEQYF
>.|.|TRBJ1-1|10|TRBV7-9
TGTGGCGTGGGCAACACTGAAGCTTTCTTT
CGVGNTEAFF
>few|.|TRBJ1-2|14|TRBV10-3
TGTGCCATCAGTGATGATCGCACGGCCTATGGCTACACCTTC
CAISDDRTAYGYTF
>.|.|TRBJ1-1|13|TRBV10-3
TGTGCCATCAATAGGCCAGGAACGAGAGCAGCTTTCTTT
CAINRPGTRAAFF
>.|TRBD2|TRBJ2-7|15|TRBV18
TGTGCCAGCTCACCACGGACTAGCGGTGGAAACGAGCAGTACTTC
CASSPRTSGGNEQYF
>.|TRBD1|TRBJ1-2|12|TRBV7-9
TGTGCCAGCAGCTCACAGGGGGGTGGCTACACCTTC
CASSSQGGGYTF
>.|TRBD2|TRBJ2-1|14|TRBV3-1/TRBV3-2
TGTGCCAGCAGCCTGAGCGGGGACTACAATGAGCAGTTCTTC
CASSLSGDYNEQFF
>.|.|TRBJ1-2|13|TRBV5-4
TGTGCCAGCAGCTTGAACTCTAACTATGGCTACACCTTC
CASSLNSNYGYTF
>.|TRBD1|TRBJ1-6|16|TRBV11-2
TGTGCCAGCAGCTGGGACAGGGGCCAGGGGAATTCACCCCTCCACTTT
CASSWDRGQGNSPLHF
>.|.|TRBJ1-6|16|TRBV6-2/TRBV6-3
TGTGCCAGCAGTCCAGACAGAGCCAGAGCCAATTCACCCCTCCACTTT
CASSPDRARANSPLHF
>.|TRBD1|TRBJ2-5|14|TRBV29-1
TGCAGCGGGGGCAGGACAGGGTTAACTGAGACCCAGTACTTC
CSGGRTGLTETQYF
>.|TRBD2|TRBJ2-2|16|TRBV6-6
TGTGCCAGTTCCGAAAGGGCTAGCGGGAGGAAAGGGGAGCTGTTTTTT
CASSERASGRKGELFF
>.|TRBD1|TRBJ2-7|15|TRBV5-5
TGTGCCAGCAGGAGGCAGGGGGCTTCGGCCTACGAGCAGTACTTC
CASRRQGASAYEQYF
>.|.|TRBJ1-2|13|TRBV2
TGTGCCAGCAGTGAACAGGCGTCGGGCGGCTACACCTTC
CASSEQASGGYTF